These T cell receptor beta chains were read from a single sample in a study of blood T cell repertoires in COVID-19. Profiled with immunoSEQ multiplex PCR; TCRdb holds only in-frame clones, not every one. The sample has 260,000 or so clones, roughly 82% seen once. The sequenced sample was peripheral blood. The source of these receptors is a woman aged 70-85 years with acute or convalescent COVID-19. The CDR3 runs from the conserved cysteine through the conserved F or W. D genes are given only for firm matches. A row's size may be missing; if present it is once, few, many or a size class.

V gene,CDR3 length,D gene,J gene,clone size,CDR3 protein,CDR3 DNA
TRBV11-2,13,NA,TRBJ1-1,NA,CASSLTLNTEAFF,TGTGCCAGCAGCTTGACACTGAACACTGAAGCTTTCTTT
TRBV5-6,14,TRBD1,TRBJ1-1,once,CASVKGARDTEAFF,TGTGCCAGCGTTAAGGGGGCAAGAGACACTGAAGCTTTCTTT
TRBV19,15,TRBD1,TRBJ1-4,once,CASSSPGTGDEKLFF,TGTGCCAGTAGTTCCCCCGGGACAGGAGATGAAAAACTGTTTTTT
TRBV24-1,12,NA,TRBJ1-5,many,CATSEQNQPQHF,TGTGCCACCAGTGAACAGAATCAGCCCCAGCATTTT
TRBV14,11,NA,TRBJ2-7,NA,CASSQAVEQYF,TGTGCCAGCAGCCAAGCTGTCGAGCAGTACTTC
TRBV24-1,13,NA,TRBJ2-5,NA,CATSEGGHETQYF,TGTGCCACCAGTGAGGGGGGGCACGAGACCCAGTACTTC
TRBV5-1,15,NA,TRBJ2-2,NA,CASSLRRGWGGELFF,TGCGCCAGCAGCTTGCGACGGGGATGGGGCGGGGAGCTGTTTTTT
TRBV5-8,13,TRBD1,TRBJ1-3,NA,CASRSTGGNTIYF,TGTGCCAGCAGATCGACAGGGGGAAACACCATATATTTT
TRBV2,14,NA,TRBJ1-1,few,CASSEVAGGAEAFF,TGTGCCAGCAGTGAAGTAGCAGGCGGGGCTGAAGCTTTCTTT
TRBV11-1,15,NA,TRBJ2-2,few,CASSAGYTGTGELFF,TGTGCCAGCAGCGCAGGCTATACAGGGACCGGGGAGCTGTTTTTT
TRBV7-9,16,TRBD2,TRBJ2-1,NA,CASSAGLAGAYNEQFF,TGTGCCAGCAGCGCGGGACTAGCGGGAGCCTACAATGAGCAGTTCTTC
TRBV9,15,TRBD1,TRBJ1-3,NA,CASSAAGGSGNTIYF,TGTGCCAGCAGCGCGGCAGGGGGGTCTGGAAACACCATATATTTT
TRBV4-3,15,TRBD1,TRBJ2-3,NA,CASSQGQGNTDTQYF,TGCGCCAGCAGCCAAGGACAGGGAAACACAGATACGCAGTATTTT
TRBV19,17,TRBD1,TRBJ1-2,few,CASSIFGQGRLNYGYTF,TGTGCCAGTAGTATATTTGGACAGGGAAGATTAAACTATGGCTACACCTTC
TRBV7-2,15,NA,TRBJ2-2,NA,CASSPEETVTGELFF,TGTGCCAGCAGCCCAGAGGAGACAGTCACCGGGGAGCTGTTTTTT
TRBV4-3,15,NA,TRBJ2-5,NA,CASSQDRVGQETQYF,TGCGCCAGCAGCCAAGACAGGGTGGGGCAAGAGACCCAGTACTTC
TRBV19,18,TRBD1,TRBJ1-2,NA,CASSLPRDRGDKRYGYTF,TGTGCCAGTAGTCTCCCCCGGGACAGGGGCGACAAGCGCTATGGCTACACCTTC
TRBV20-1,11,NA,TRBJ1-6,NA,CSANNRVALHF,TGCAGTGCTAATAACAGGGTTGCCCTCCACTTT
TRBV6-5,12,NA,TRBJ1-6,NA,CASKGDLSPLHF,TGTGCCAGCAAGGGGGATTTATCACCCCTCCACTTT
TRBV19,18,TRBD2,TRBJ2-3,NA,CASSWGLAGGPGTDTQYF,TGTGCCAGTAGTTGGGGACTAGCGGGGGGGCCGGGCACAGATACGCAGTATTTT
TRBV27,13,TRBD1,TRBJ1-2,NA,CASSFTGAYGYTF,TGTGCCAGCAGTTTTACAGGGGCATATGGCTACACCTTC
TRBV19,15,TRBD1,TRBJ1-5,NA,CASRDRVRSNQPQHF,TGTGCCAGTAGAGACAGGGTAAGAAGCAATCAGCCCCAGCATTTT
TRBV10-3,14,NA,TRBJ1-1,NA,CAISESSRGTEAFF,TGTGCCATCAGTGAGTCGAGTAGGGGCACTGAAGCTTTCTTT
TRBV6-6,14,NA,TRBJ1-1,NA,CASSYRSMNTEAFF,TGTGCCAGCAGTTACCGGTCTATGAACACTGAAGCTTTCTTT
TRBV6-2/TRBV6-3,14,TRBD2,TRBJ2-7,NA,CASSLAGGPREQYF,TGTGCCAGCAGTCTAGCGGGGGGGCCTCGGGAGCAGTACTTC
TRBV3-1/TRBV3-2,16,NA,TRBJ1-1,NA,CASSQDGLIMNTEAFF,TGTGCCAGCAGCCAAGATGGGCTTATCATGAACACTGAAGCTTTCTTT
TRBV18,14,NA,TRBJ2-1,NA,CASSQQGGHNEQFF,TGTGCCAGCTCACAGCAGGGGGGACACAATGAGCAGTTCTTC
TRBV18,14,NA,TRBJ2-2,NA,CASSPIMNTGELFF,TGTGCCAGCTCACCAATCATGAACACCGGGGAGCTGTTTTTT
TRBV5-4,17,TRBD2,TRBJ2-1,NA,CASSLKKAGGPYNEQFF,TGTGCCAGCAGCTTGAAAAAAGCGGGGGGGCCCTACAATGAGCAGTTCTTC